The sequence of this TCR beta chain was determined in a study of T cells in Graves' hyperthyroidism and ophthalmopathy. The V end was cut by 1 base, the J end by 0 bases, with 7 bases between. This CDR3 spans 15 amino acids. CDR1 and CDR2 from the germline V gene are SGDLS and YYNGEE. RNA transcripts gave rise to amplified TCR beta CDR3 regions. In the first-round RT-PCR of the TCR CDR3, the HTBI primer set was used. From the multiplex PCR reads, TCRdb called clonotypes with MiXCR, one entry per CDR3 protein. The sample has around 490,000 distinct CDR3 sequences; nearly 20% are singletons. A NOSPECS grade of at least 4, a Clinical Activity Score of at least 3 and duration under 3 months were recorded in ophthalmopathy patients. This clonotype appeared once.

This rearrangement joins TRBV9 to TRBJ2-2; D not certain. This clonotype originated in a man aged 35 to 55 with Graves' ophthalmopathy. Sequencing used blood. This chain's CDR3 is CASSVTLTNTGELFF. DNA of the CDR3: TGTGCCAGCAGCGTAACGCTAACGAACACCGGGGAGCTGTTTTTT.